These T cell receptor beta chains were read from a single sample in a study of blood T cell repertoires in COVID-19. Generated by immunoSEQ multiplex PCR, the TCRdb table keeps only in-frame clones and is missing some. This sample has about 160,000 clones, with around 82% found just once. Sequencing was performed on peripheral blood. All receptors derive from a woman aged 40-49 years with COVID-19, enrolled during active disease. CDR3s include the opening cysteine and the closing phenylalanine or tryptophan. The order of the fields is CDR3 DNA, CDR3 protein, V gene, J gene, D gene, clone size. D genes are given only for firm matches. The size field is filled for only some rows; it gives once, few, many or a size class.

TGTGCCAGCAATAAGGAGCCAGGCACAGATACGCAGTATTTT	CASNKEPGTDTQYF	TRBV6-5	TRBJ2-3	NA	NA
TGTGCCAGCAGCAGCCGGACAGGGCGAGAGACCCAGTACTTC	CASSSRTGRETQYF	TRBV7-2	TRBJ2-5	TRBD1	few
TGTGCCAGCAGTGAGGGGGCTGGCAATCAGCCCCAGCATTTT	CASSEGAGNQPQHF	TRBV6-1	TRBJ1-5	NA	NA
TGTGCCAGCCAATCGGGGGTCACAGATACGCAGTATTTT	CASQSGVTDTQYF	TRBV27	TRBJ2-3	NA	NA
TGTGCCTGGACGGGTTTCTCTCCTGGTCGGTCTGGCTACACCTTC	CAWTGFSPGRSGYTF	TRBV30	TRBJ1-2	NA	NA
TGTGCCAGCAGTTTACAGGGCCAAGAGACCCAGTACTTC	CASSLQGQETQYF	TRBV28	TRBJ2-5	NA	NA
TGTGCCAGCAGTTGGGGCCACACTGAAGCTTTCTTT	CASSWGHTEAFF	TRBV28	TRBJ1-1	NA	NA
TGTGCCAGCAGTCAATCACCTTGGGGGACAGGGGACCAAGCTTTCTTT	CASSQSPWGTGDQAFF	TRBV28	TRBJ1-1	TRBD1	NA
TGTGCCAGCAGCAATCCGAACCGGGGTCACTACGAGCAGTACTTC	CASSNPNRGHYEQYF	TRBV28	TRBJ2-7	NA	once
TGTGCCGTACAGGGGCAGGCCTACAATGAGCAGTTCTTC	CAVQGQAYNEQFF	TRBV28	TRBJ2-1	TRBD1	NA
TGTGCCAGCAATCGGGAGAGCACAGATACGCAGTATTTT	CASNRESTDTQYF	TRBV6-5	TRBJ2-3	NA	NA
TGTGCCACCAGTGATCCCGGGACTAGGAGCGACGAGCAGTACTTC	CATSDPGTRSDEQYF	TRBV24-1	TRBJ2-7	TRBD2	NA
NA	CASSSSTGEQFF	TRBV12-3/TRBV12-4	TRBJ2-1	NA	NA
TGCGCCAGCAGTGGTCTAGCGGGAGTCGAGCAGTACTTC	CASSGLAGVEQYF	TRBV10-1	TRBJ2-7	TRBD2	NA
TGTGCCAGCAGCTCCCGGGACAGGGGGGATGGAAATGAGCAGTTCTTC	CASSSRDRGDGNEQFF	TRBV9	TRBJ2-1	TRBD1	NA
TGTGCCAGCAGCCCCGCCCCCGGGGGATGGACTGAAGCTTTCTTT	CASSPAPGGWTEAFF	TRBV5-5	TRBJ1-1	NA	many
TGTGCCTGGAGGGGGGACTACGGAGAGACCCAGTACTTC	CAWRGDYGETQYF	TRBV30	TRBJ2-5	TRBD2	NA
TGTGCCAGCAGCCTACACAGATATGGCTACACCTTC	CASSLHRYGYTF	TRBV12-3/TRBV12-4	TRBJ1-2	NA	NA
TGCAGTGCGCTAGTCGTGGAGACCCAGTACTTC	CSALVVETQYF	TRBV20-1	TRBJ2-5	NA	NA
TGTGCCAGCAGCCCCCAGGGAGGACCCAACTATGGCTACACCTTC	CASSPQGGPNYGYTF	TRBV3-1/TRBV3-2	TRBJ1-2	NA	NA
TGTGCCAGCAGCTTGGAGGTCAGGGGGCATTCACCCCTCCACTTT	CASSLEVRGHSPLHF	TRBV5-4	TRBJ1-6	TRBD1	NA
TGTGCCAGCAGCCGAACCGGGACAGTTAATTCACCCCTCCACTTT	CASSRTGTVNSPLHF	TRBV28	TRBJ1-6	TRBD1	NA
TGTGCCAGCAGCGTAGAACCGGGAGAAGAGACCCAGTACTTC	CASSVEPGEETQYF	TRBV9	TRBJ2-5	NA	few
TGTGCCAGCAGCTTAGGCGGGGGCGTAGTCACCGGGGAGCTGTTTTTT	CASSLGGGVVTGELFF	TRBV7-2	TRBJ2-2	NA	NA
TGTGCCAGCAGCTTACCGGGCCGGGGGGATCAGCCCCAGCATTTT	CASSLPGRGDQPQHF	TRBV7-2	TRBJ1-5	NA	NA
TGCGCCAGCAGCTTGGGCGCAGGAAGAAATGAGCAGTTCTTC	CASSLGAGRNEQFF	TRBV5-1	TRBJ2-1	NA	NA
TGTGCCAGCAGCCGGGGGGGCTATGGCTACACCTTC	CASSRGGYGYTF	TRBV12-3/TRBV12-4	TRBJ1-2	NA	NA
TGCAGTGCTAGTCCACTAGCGGGAGCGAACGAGCAGTACTTC	CSASPLAGANEQYF	TRBV20-1	TRBJ2-7	TRBD2	NA
TGTGCCAGCAGTCAGGCGGGGGGGATGGAAAAACTGTTTTTT	CASSQAGGMEKLFF	TRBV2	TRBJ1-4	NA	NA
TGTGCCAGCACTACACCCCAGGGACTCTCTTTCGGGGAGCAGTTCTTC	CASTTPQGLSFGEQFF	TRBV28	TRBJ2-1	NA	once
TGTGCCACCAGCAGAGGGACAGTTGAAAAACTGTTTTTT	CATSRGTVEKLFF	TRBV15	TRBJ1-4	NA	NA
TGTGCCAGCAGCTCTAGACAGGGAGGAGCCGGGGAGCTGTTTTTT	CASSSRQGGAGELFF	TRBV7-9	TRBJ2-2	NA	NA
TGTGCCATCAGTGAAGGCGGGAGCGGCCACGAGCAGTACTTC	CAISEGGSGHEQYF	TRBV10-3	TRBJ2-7	TRBD2	NA
TGCGCCAGCAGCGACCCGGGACAAGGGCCTCACGGGACCCAGTACTTC	CASSDPGQGPHGTQYF	TRBV5-1	TRBJ2-5	NA	NA
TGTGCCTGGAGTCGGGGATTGGCAACTAATGAAAAACTGTTTTTT	CAWSRGLATNEKLFF	TRBV30	TRBJ1-4	NA	NA
TGTGCCACGAAAGGAGTTGGGAATGAGCAGTTCTTC	CATKGVGNEQFF	TRBV12-3/TRBV12-4	TRBJ2-1	NA	NA
TGTGCCAGCAGAACCGGGACAGGAGTTGGCACTGAAGCTTTCTTT	CASRTGTGVGTEAFF	TRBV6-5	TRBJ1-1	TRBD1	NA
TGTGCCAGCAGAAATACAGGGACCTTGAACACTGAAGCTTTCTTT	CASRNTGTLNTEAFF	TRBV6-5	TRBJ1-1	NA	NA
TGTGCCAGCAGCATCAGCTACGAGCAGTACTTC	CASSISYEQYF	TRBV7-2	TRBJ2-7	NA	NA
TGCGCCAGCAGCTTGACTCCAGCGGGGTCCTCTCGGGATACGCAGTATTTT	CASSLTPAGSSRDTQYF	TRBV5-1	TRBJ2-3	TRBD2	once
TGTGCCAGCAGTCTCCGGGACAGGGGGGAAGCTGGGGCCAACGTCCTGACTTTC	CASSLRDRGEAGANVLTF	TRBV6-6	TRBJ2-6	TRBD1	NA
TGTGCCAGCTCACCATCAGGGGCTGAAGCTTTCTTT	CASSPSGAEAFF	TRBV18	TRBJ1-1	NA	NA
TGTGCCAGCAGCGCGGGGGGAGAGACCCAGTACTTC	CASSAGGETQYF	TRBV7-3	TRBJ2-5	TRBD2	NA
TGTGCCAGCTTAGAGGGGAGAAAACAGGGGTCCGGGGAGCTGTTTTTT	CASLEGRKQGSGELFF	TRBV28	TRBJ2-2	TRBD1	NA
TGCAGCGTGGGACAGGGAGTTGGCTATGGCTACACCTTC	CSVGQGVGYGYTF	TRBV29-1	TRBJ1-2	TRBD1	NA
TGTGCCTGGAGTTATGGGACAGGGGGCCTTTCACCCCTCCACTTT	CAWSYGTGGLSPLHF	TRBV30	TRBJ1-6	TRBD1	NA
TGTGCCAGCGCATACGGCAGCGGGAGGCGCGACGAGCAGTACTTC	CASAYGSGRRDEQYF	TRBV28	TRBJ2-7	TRBD2	NA
TGTGCCTGGAGTGTACTAGTCGGGCCCCAGCATTTT	CAWSVLVGPQHF	TRBV30	TRBJ1-5	NA	NA
TGTGCCAGCAGTGAACTTGGTTCACTTGAAGCTTTCTTT	CASSELGSLEAFF	TRBV6-1	TRBJ1-1	NA	once
TGCAGTGCTAGTTACGAGGGGCCCCAGCATTTT	CSASYEGPQHF	TRBV20-1	TRBJ1-5	NA	NA
TGCAGCGTTGGCAGGGGGGAGCAGTACTTC	CSVGRGEQYF	TRBV29-1	TRBJ2-7	TRBD1	NA
TGTGCTAGTGCCGGGTCCCACGATACGCAGTATTTT	CASAGSHDTQYF	TRBV12-5	TRBJ2-3	NA	NA
TGTGCCAGCAGCTTGTTTGGGGGGGAAAATGAGCAGTTCTTC	CASSLFGGENEQFF	TRBV7-9	TRBJ2-1	TRBD2	few
TGTGCCAGCGTTAATTGGCTCTCGAACAATGAGCAGTTCTTC	CASVNWLSNNEQFF	TRBV2	TRBJ2-1	NA	NA
TGTGCCAGCAGGCGGGAGGGGATCACTGAAGCTTTCTTT	CASRREGITEAFF	TRBV27	TRBJ1-1	NA	NA
TGTGCCAGCAGCTTTAATAATGAAAAACTGTTTTTT	CASSFNNEKLFF	TRBV11-2	TRBJ1-4	NA	NA
TGTGCCAGCAGTGAATTAGGGCAGGGTGTACAGCCCCAGCATTTT	CASSELGQGVQPQHF	TRBV2	TRBJ1-5	NA	NA
TGTGCCAGCAGCACGGACAGGCCTGAATTCACAGATACGCAGTATTTT	CASSTDRPEFTDTQYF	TRBV27	TRBJ2-3	TRBD1	NA